Reported below is one T cell receptor (beta chain). The record originates from a study of human T cells and chemical hapten exposure. About the study: Per-sample TCR yields varied mainly from small pooled library volume differences.

Attachment of unique molecular identifiers to individual cDNA molecules was performed in the library. MiXCR was run by TCRdb on the RACE reads, yielding one entry per CDR3 protein. The sample yields approximately 57,000 distinct CDR3 sequences, about 9% seen once. Documented time point: patch test 1, 2 weeks after DPC sensitization. Regarding treatment: therapeutic diphenylcyclopropenone sensitization with weekly scalp DPC. Blood sampling occurred before each patch-test application. The CDR3 spans 18 residues. The material sequenced was whole blood, taken in connection with sensitization to the hapten diphenylcyclopropenone (DPC). The receptor comes from a woman aged 35 to 49 with alopecia areata. Some clones in this sample may be carry-over from other donors' samples. The V call is TRBV21-1, the J call TRBJ2-1; the table's D call of TRBD2 was not tested on the DNA. TRBV21-1 is tagged as a pseudogene. The CDR3 is CASSPLAGGPQTANEQFF. The DNA for the CDR3 is TGTGCCAGCAGCCCACTAGCGGGGGGGCCTCAGACCGCAAATGAGCAGTTCTTC.